This T cell receptor (beta chain) was sequenced during a study of cytomegalovirus exposure and HLA in healthy donors. Study context: In a previous analysis, some 110 million unique TCR beta sequences were found from 150 million to 200 million T cells. Study results and limitations: In vitro experiments confirmed that three CMV-associated chains were specific for CMV antigens.

The donors comprised healthy bone marrow donors. Concerning this clone: Antigen unknown.

Germline CDR1 and CDR2: SGHVS and FQNEAQ. CDR3 length equals 16 residues. Unmatched junction bases numbered 14, after V lost 5 bases and J lost 8 bases. Primers included in the PCR were 60 Vbeta and 13 Jbeta primers. Profiling relied on immunoSEQ multiplex PCR, and the TCRdb table lists in-frame clones only, not all of them. The sample has 110,000 or so clones; 70% to 80% are singletons. Sample: PBMCs. V is TRBV7-8 and J is TRBJ2-1; TRBD2 matches 8 bases. The clonotype comes from a woman in her thirties in good health and CMV-seropositive. CDR3 region: CASSRSLGLSGDEQFF. The CDR3 DNA follows: TGTGCCAGCAGCCGGTCCCTTGGACTTAGCGGGGATGAGCAGTTCTTC.